These 17 T cell receptor beta chains came from one sample sequenced in a study of cytomegalovirus exposure and HLA in healthy donors. With 60 Vbeta and 13 Jbeta primers, the PCR was carried out. Here immunoSEQ multiplex PCR was the method, and the copy in TCRdb shows in-frame clones only, minus some. The table shows 100,000 or so clones, with roughly 75% occurring only once. Sequencing used PBMCs. Receptors were obtained from a male donor in good health and CMV-seropositive.

This clone has more than one count but fewer than ten. The rearrangement joins TRBV18 to TRBJ1-1; possible D gene TRBD1, 6 bases. This CDR3 spans 15 amino acids. Per germline, CDR1 KGHSH and CDR2 LQKENI. Trimming took off 2 bases at V and 8 bases at J, with 18 bases between the two ends. DNA for the CDR3: TGTGCCAGCTCACCAACCGTACAGGGTACCGCGGAAGCTTTCTTT. Amino acids: CASSPTVQGTAEAFF.

The rearrangement uses TRBV7-2 and TRBJ1-1, with D possibly TRBD1 on 6 matching bases. This CDR3 region has 15 residues. V was cut by 7 bases and J by 4 bases, with 19 bases left in between. Germline V lookup: CDR1 SGHTA, CDR2 FQGNSA. In nucleotides, the CDR3 is TGTGCCAGCAACAAGGCCGGGGGGCGCCTCACTGAAGCTTTCTTT. Amino acids: CASNKAGGRLTEAFF.

The V gene is TRBV5-6, the J gene TRBJ2-1, with TRBD1 identical over 10 bases. The trim removed 4 bases at V and 9 bases at J, leaving 16 bases unmatched. Germline V gives CDR1 SGHDT, CDR2 YYEEEE. The length of the CDR3 is 17 residues. CDR3 DNA sequence: TGTGCCAGCAGCCCCCTTCTCCGGGACAGGGGATTAAGTGAGCAGTTCTTC. Translation: CASSPLLRDRGLSEQFF. The whole variable domain, remainder taken from reference TRBV5-6 and TRBJ2-1, is DAGVTQSPTHLIKTRGQQVTLRCSPKSGHDTVSWYQQALGQGPQFIFQYYEEEERQRGNFPDRFSGHQFPNYSSELNVNALLLGDSALYLCASSPLLRDRGLSEQFFGPGTRLTVL.

This clone was recorded many times. V and J are TRBV11-3 and TRBJ1-1, with TRBD1 as a possible D gene (6 bases). Germline V gene sequence: CDR1 SGHNT, CDR2 YENEEA. This CDR3 comprises 12 residues. The V end was cut by 1 base, the J end by 9 bases, with 9 bases between. The CDR3 DNA reads as TGTGCCAGCAGCTTAGGGGGGACAAAAGCTTTCTTT. It translates to CASSLGGTKAFF.

The J gene is TRBJ2-1, the V gene TRBV30, with 10 bases aligning to TRBD1. Germline-derived CDR1 and CDR2 are GTSNPN and SVGIG (reference sequence). The CDR3 runs to 16 residues. V lost 2 bases and J lost 8; bases outside the gene matches: 12. The CDR3 nucleotides read TGTGCCTGGAGTCCGTGGGACAGGGGAATCCTCGATGAGCAGTTCTTC. The encoded protein is CAWSPWDRGILDEQFF.

This sequence joins TRBV7-8 and TRBJ1-2, with 9 nucleotides matching TRBD1. The CDR3 covers 14 residues. The germline V gene has CDR1 SGHVS and CDR2 FQNEAQ. J gave up 4 bases and V 3 bases, and 3 bases lay outside the gene matches. The CDR3 reads CASSFGTGFYGYTF. The CDR3 region has the DNA TGTGCCAGCAGCTTCGGGACAGGGTTCTATGGCTACACCTTC.

The chain combines TRBV7-9 with TRBJ1-5; 8 bases fit TRBD1. J gave up 4 bases and V 2 bases, and 7 bases lay outside the gene matches. This CDR3 spans 16 amino acids. Per the germline V gene, CDR1 is SEHNR and CDR2 is FQNEAQ (reference sequence). CDR3 nucleotide sequence: TGTGCCAGCAGCTTATCGGGACAGGTGGAGAATCAGCCCCAGCATTTT. It encodes CASSLSGQVENQPQHF.

The chain has TRBV25-1 and TRBJ1-1, with 7 bases matching TRBD1. Germline CDR1 reads MGHDK; CDR2 reads SYGVNS. CDR3 length equals 14 residues. With 7 bases clipped from V and 5 bases from J, the junction kept 10 bases outside the gene matches. The CDR3 DNA reads as TGTGCCAGCACCCCCAGACAGGGAGGAACTGAAGCTTTCTTT. It specifies CASTPRQGGTEAFF.

CDR3 amino acids: CAIARQPKNTEAFF. The CDR3 nucleotides are TGTGCCATTGCTAGGCAGCCTAAGAACACTGAAGCTTTCTTT. The chain links TRBV10-3 to TRBJ1-1, with D hard to call. Trimming took off 9 bases at V and 1 base at J, with 15 bases between the two ends. The germline V gene has CDR1 ENHRY and CDR2 SYGVKD. The CDR3 totals 14 residues.

This clone was seen only once. The V call is TRBV2, the J call TRBJ1-2; the D gene is possibly TRBD1 (5 bases). Trimming removed 7 bases at V and 6 bases at J, with 12 bases between. The CDR3 extends over 12 amino acids. Germline V gene lookup returns CDR1 SNHLY and CDR2 FYNNEI. The CDR3 protein is CASKRGGDGYTF. CDR3 bases: TGTGCCAGCAAACGGGGAGGGGATGGCTACACCTTC.

This chain connects TRBV16 to TRBJ1-1, with D perhaps matching TRBD1 (6 bases). From germline, CDR1 is KGHSY and CDR2 FQNENV. This CDR3 has 13 amino acids. Between the trimmed V and J ends, which lost 4 bases and 5 bases, there was a span of 11 bases. For the CDR3, the DNA is TGTGCCAGCAGCCTTTCTAGGGGGACTGAAGCTTTCTTT. Its translation: CASSLSRGTEAFF.

The rearrangement uses TRBV10-3 and TRBJ1-5; possible D gene TRBD1, 5 bases. V was shortened by 3 bases and J by 6 bases, with 12 bases between the two germline ends. This CDR3 is 14 amino acids long. Per the germline V gene, CDR1 is ENHRY and CDR2 is SYGVKD. The CDR3 protein is CAISELGEGQPQHF. CDR3 nucleotide sequence: TGTGCCATCAGTGAATTAGGGGAGGGTCAGCCCCAGCATTTT.

This clone was seen a few times. CDR3 region: CASSEDNWTGYGYTF. DNA of the CDR3: TGTGCCAGCAGTGAAGATAATTGGACAGGCTATGGCTACACCTTC. The chain is built from TRBV6-1 and TRBJ1-2, with 7 bases identical to TRBD1. The germline V gene has CDR1 MNHNS and CDR2 SASEGT. The CDR3 runs to 15 residues. V lost 1 base to trimming and J lost 4 bases; unmatched junction nucleotides: 6.

The J gene is TRBJ1-5, the V gene TRBV2, with a weak D call TRBD1 (5 bases). V was trimmed by 1 base and J by 4 bases, leaving 11 bases between them. The germline V gene encodes CDR1 SNHLY and CDR2 FYNNEI. The CDR3 runs to 15 residues. The CDR3 spells CASSEEGYGNQPQHF. The CDR3 nucleotides are TGTGCCAGCAGTGAAGAGGGGTATGGTAATCAGCCCCAGCATTTT.

V is TRBV5-1 and J is TRBJ1-1, with a tentative D call TRBD1 (5 bases). Germline V lookup: CDR1 SGHRS, CDR2 YFSETQ. The length of the CDR3 is 15 residues. The V and J ends lost 0 bases and 7 bases respectively, with 16 bases between them. Here the CDR3 reads CASSLGNRIYDEAFF. The DNA for the CDR3 is TGCGCCAGCAGCTTGGGGAACAGGATTTATGATGAAGCTTTCTTT.

The J gene is TRBJ1-2, the V gene TRBV29-1; TRBD1 might be the D (5 bases). There are 12 residues in the CDR3. Germline CDR1 and CDR2: SQVTM and ANQGSEA. Trimming removed 4 bases at V and 6 bases at J, with 12 bases between. CDR3 amino acids: CSVGSRENGYTF. CDR3 nucleotide sequence: TGCAGCGTTGGGTCCAGGGAAAATGGCTACACCTTC.

The chain couples TRBV10-3 to TRBJ1-2, with 10 nucleotides matching TRBD1. There are 16 residues in the CDR3. V shed 2 bases, J shed 8 bases, and the junction held 11 bases outside the gene matches. CDR1 and CDR2 (germline): ENHRY, SYGVKD. The chain's CDR3 is CAISEGTGVRLRGYTF. As DNA, the CDR3 is TGTGCCATCAGTGAGGGGACAGGGGTGCGATTGAGGGGCTACACCTTC.